A single sample is the source of the 5 T cell receptor beta chains below, sequenced in a study of blood T cell repertoires in COVID-19 (dated by TCRdb to the early 2020s). The library was prepared using the immunoSEQ multiplex PCR assay. TCRdb stores this immuneACCESS table with in-frame sequences only. Part of the clones is absent; in the studies checked, under half of the shortfall reflects unresolved V genes, and no reason is known for the rest. Counted in this sample were tens of thousands of clones; around 80% of them appeared once. The ten largest account for approximately 13% of the sample. Input material: peripheral blood. The receptors originated from a woman aged 80 or older with acute or convalescent COVID-19.

The chain carries TRBV15 and TRBJ1-2; the match to TRBD1 covers 7 bases. The germline gives CDR1 LNHNV, CDR2 YYDKDF (reference sequence). The CDR3 spans 15 residues. V gave up 5 bases and J gave up 7 bases; unmatched junction bases: 13. The CDR3 is CATSPAQGSRGGYTF. DNA for the CDR3: TGTGCCACCAGCCCCGCACAGGGGTCGCGAGGTGGCTACACCTTC. The full variable domain, rest sourced from reference TRBV15 and TRBJ1-2, is DAMVIQNPRYQVTQFGKPVTLSCSQTLNHNVMYWYQQKSSQAPKLLFHYYDKDFNNEADTPDNFQSRRPNTSFCFLDIRSPGLGDTAMYLCATSPAQGSRGGYTFGSGTRLTVV.

The chain couples TRBV7-9 to TRBJ2-3, with TRBD1 as a possible D gene (6 bases). Germline CDR1 SEHNR, CDR2 FQNEAQ (reference sequence). V gave up 0 bases and J gave up 4 bases, with 11 bases separating them. The CDR3 runs to 15 residues. This CDR3 reads CASSLATGEADTQYF. CDR3 DNA: TGTGCCAGCAGCTTAGCGACAGGAGAGGCAGATACGCAGTATTTT.

V gene TRBV11-3 combines with J gene TRBJ2-1; 11 bases agree with TRBD1. Per germline, CDR1 SGHNT and CDR2 YENEEA. This CDR3 contains 16 residues. V was pared by 2 bases and J by 8 bases, with 8 bases of the junction left unmatched. CDR3 region: CASSLSFGQGADEQFF. The CDR3 DNA reads TGTGCCAGCAGCTTAAGTTTCGGACAGGGGGCGGATGAGCAGTTCTTC.

The rearrangement uses TRBV21-1 and TRBJ1-2. TRBV21-1 is annotated as a pseudogene. The CDR3 is made up of 14 amino acids. The CDR3, as DNA: TGTGCCAGCAGCAAAGATTACGAGGACTATGGCTACACCTTC. Encoded protein: CASSKDYEDYGYTF.

The chain links TRBV5-6 to TRBJ2-1, with 8 positions matching TRBD1. The CDR3 is 15 residues long. The V gene end was trimmed by 0 bases and the J gene end by 6 bases; junction bases not matched to a gene: 5. Germline V lookup: CDR1 SGHDT, CDR2 YYEEEE. In DNA form, the CDR3 reads TGTGCCAGCAGCTTGGGGCAGGGGGCGGGCAATGAGCAGTTCTTC. This encodes CASSLGQGAGNEQFF.